Sequencing of this T cell receptor beta chain was carried out in a study of early T cells in non-severe SARS-CoV-2 infection (dated by TCRdb to the early 2020s). About the full investigation: TCR sequencing used bulk RNA from unsorted whole blood, so alpha and beta chains could not be paired. Study-wide conclusions, independent of this receptor: VDJdb matching was skewed toward anti-spike CD8 responses and likely underestimated virus-specific expansions, missing private and CD4 specificities.

The method behind the library was 5' RACE. Sequencing instrument: NextSeq 500. In the TCR library protocol, unique molecular identifiers were attached to individual cDNA molecules to correct for PCR bias and sequencing error. Sequencing covered both TCR alpha and beta chains, and within each sample the abundances of alpha and beta sequences were tightly co-correlated. Per the source publication's procedure: V gene, J gene and CDR3 annotation of TCR sequences was performed with Decombinator V4. Expanded TCRs were defined as changing significantly between any two time points under a Poisson model with p below 0.0001. Abundances of TCRs were expressed as counts per million after normalisation to the total number of TCRs sequenced in each sample. MAIT TCRs were defined by TRAV1-2 paired with TRAJ12, TRAJ20 or TRAJ33, and iNKT TCRs by TRAV10 paired with TRAJ18. VDJdb, accessed on 1 November 2021, was searched for TCRs annotated for CMV, EBV and SARS-CoV-2, and TCRs annotated for more than one antigen were excluded. TCRdb reprocessed the public reads (quality trimming at Q25 with fastp, clone calling with MiXCR) and kept in-frame beta chains. For every CDR3 protein sequence, its rows merge into one entry that carries the most common genes and DNA. The V and J calls were not made by the authors but by TCRdb's processing. A total of 85,000 to 120,000 distinct CDR3 sequences appear in this sample, roughly 14% of them only once. Of the sample, roughly 6.3% falls within the top ten clones.

There are many counts of this clonotype. This receptor's antigen is unknown. Base qualities are not provided; no much larger clone lies one nucleotide away. This was a case-control study nested in a cohort of healthcare workers in London, UK, who had nasopharyngeal swab PCR tests and blood samples taken every week. Between 23 and 31 March 2020, the week of the UK lockdown, healthcare workers were enrolled and then followed up weekly for as long as 16 weeks. From a lookup of the germline V gene (reference sequence), CDR1 and CDR2 are DFQATT and SNEGSKA. The CDR3 covers 17 residues, taking in both the cysteine and the phenylalanine. Just the 51-base CDR3 DNA is kept, in frame starting at base 1. The junction shows trimming of 3 bases on V and 4 bases on J, and the gene matches do not reach 14 bases of it.

Material for sequencing was whole blood. The V and J segments used are TRBV20-1 and TRBJ2-3, and 9 junction bases match TRBD1. The TCR comes from an adult who was a healthcare worker with PCR-confirmed SARS-CoV-2 infection or an uninfected control (not recorded which). The DNA reads as follows: TGCAGTGCTAGGGTTCCTTCGGGACAGGGCCCCCCAGATACGCAGTATTTT. This is translated as CSARVPSGQGPPDTQYF.